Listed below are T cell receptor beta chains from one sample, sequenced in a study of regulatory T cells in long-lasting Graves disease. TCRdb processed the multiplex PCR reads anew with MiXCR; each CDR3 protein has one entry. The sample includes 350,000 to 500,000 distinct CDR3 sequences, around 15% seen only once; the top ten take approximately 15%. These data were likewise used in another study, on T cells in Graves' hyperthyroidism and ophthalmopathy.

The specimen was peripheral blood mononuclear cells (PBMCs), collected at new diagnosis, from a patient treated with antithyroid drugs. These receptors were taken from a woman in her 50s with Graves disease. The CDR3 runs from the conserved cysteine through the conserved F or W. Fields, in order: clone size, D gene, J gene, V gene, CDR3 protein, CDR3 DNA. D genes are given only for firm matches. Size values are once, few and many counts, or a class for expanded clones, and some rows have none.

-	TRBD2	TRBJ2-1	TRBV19	CASSISTGQYLTSGGEQFF	TGTGCCAGTAGTATTAGCACCGGACAGTACCTGACTAGCGGGGGTGAGCAGTTCTTC
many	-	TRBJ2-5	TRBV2	CASSLDSGGAETQYF	TGTGCCAGCAGTTTGGATAGCGGAGGGGCGGAGACCCAGTACTTC
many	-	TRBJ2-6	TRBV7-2	CASSPPGAGANVLTF	TGTGCCAGCAGCCCTCCAGGGGCTGGGGCCAACGTCCTGACTTTC
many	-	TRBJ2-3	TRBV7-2	CASSLGNRGYAADTQYF	TGTGCCAGCAGCTTAGGTAATCGGGGGTATGCAGCAGATACGCAGTATTTT
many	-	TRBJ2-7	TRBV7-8	CASSSKRVSYEQYF	TGTGCCAGCAGCTCAAAGCGGGTCTCCTACGAGCAGTACTTC
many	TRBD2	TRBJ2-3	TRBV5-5	CASSLGIAGGTDTQYF	TGTGCCAGCAGCTTGGGGATAGCGGGAGGAACAGATACGCAGTATTTT
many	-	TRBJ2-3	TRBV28	CASSPPATDTQYF	TGTGCCAGCAGTCCTCCCGCCACAGATACGCAGTATTTT
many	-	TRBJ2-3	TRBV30	CAWSPRGILTDTQYF	TGTGCCTGGAGTCCCCGGGGGATCCTCACAGATACGCAGTATTTT
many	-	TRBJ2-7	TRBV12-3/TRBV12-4	CASSFGSPYEQYF	TGTGCCAGCAGTTTTGGCAGCCCCTACGAGCAGTACTTC
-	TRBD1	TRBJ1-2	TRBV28	CASTPLGTAYGYTF	TGTGCCAGCACCCCTTTAGGGACAGCCTATGGCTACACCTTC
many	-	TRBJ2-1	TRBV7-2	CASSLEAAGSQFF	TGTGCCAGCAGCTTAGAGGCAGCCGGCTCGCAGTTCTTC
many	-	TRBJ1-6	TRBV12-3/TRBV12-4	CASSPSPTGPYNSPLHF	TGTGCCAGCAGTCCATCTCCGACAGGTCCCTATAATTCACCCCTCCACTTT
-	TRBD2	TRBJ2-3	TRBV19	CASSDPVGLAGELGTDTQYF	TGTGCCAGTAGTGACCCCGTCGGACTAGCGGGAGAGTTGGGCACAGATACGCAGTATTTT
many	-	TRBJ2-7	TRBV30	CAWSARTALSYEQYF	TGTGCCTGGAGTGCTCGGACAGCCCTCTCCTACGAGCAGTACTTC
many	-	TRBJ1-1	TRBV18	CASSWEGNMNTEAFF	TGTGCCAGCTCGTGGGAAGGGAACATGAACACTGAAGCTTTCTTT
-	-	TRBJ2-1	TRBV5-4	CASSSGPPRRGDNEQFF	TGTGCCAGCAGCTCGGGTCCTCCTCGACGAGGGGACAATGAGCAGTTCTTC
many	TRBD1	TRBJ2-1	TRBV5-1	CASSSDRGLYNEQFF	TGCGCCAGCAGTTCTGACAGGGGGTTATACAATGAGCAGTTCTTC
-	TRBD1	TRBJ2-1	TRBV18	CASSANPQGSDSSYNEQFF	TGTGCCAGCTCAGCAAACCCACAGGGGTCTGACAGCTCCTACAATGAGCAGTTCTTC
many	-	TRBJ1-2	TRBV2	CASRADSYGYTF	TGTGCCAGCAGGGCAGACAGCTATGGCTACACCTTC
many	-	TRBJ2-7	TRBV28	CASIGGVDEQYF	TGTGCCAGCATTGGAGGGGTAGACGAGCAGTACTTC
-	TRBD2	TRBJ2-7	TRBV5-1	CASSVGLGALSGRDSHEQYF	TGTGCCAGCAGCGTAGGTCTGGGAGCTTTGAGCGGGAGGGATAGCCACGAGCAGTACTTC
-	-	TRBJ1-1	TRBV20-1	CSARRTTEAFF	TGCAGTGCTAGACGTACCACTGAAGCTTTCTTT
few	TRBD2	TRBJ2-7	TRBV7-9	CASSQPGGTYEQYF	TGTGCCAGCAGCCAGCCGGGAGGGACCTACGAGCAGTACTTC
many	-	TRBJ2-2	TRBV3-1	CASSQGWNTGELFF	TGTGCCAGCAGCCAAGGCTGGAACACCGGGGAGCTGTTTTTT
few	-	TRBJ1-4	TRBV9	CASSVATAEKLFF	TGTGCCAGCAGCGTAGCTACGGCAGAAAAACTGTTTTTT
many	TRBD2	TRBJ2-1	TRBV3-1	CASSFVSGSHNEQFF	TGTGCCAGCAGCTTTGTAAGCGGGAGCCACAATGAGCAGTTCTTC
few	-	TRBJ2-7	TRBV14	CASSHRKKGIPYEQYF	TGTGCCAGCAGCCACCGGAAAAAGGGTATACCCTACGAGCAGTACTTC
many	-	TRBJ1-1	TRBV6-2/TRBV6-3	CASSYSGRRAFF	TGTGCCAGCAGTTACTCAGGGCGTAGGGCTTTCTTT
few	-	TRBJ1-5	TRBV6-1	CASNGIYSNQPQHF	TGTGCCAGCAACGGGATATATAGCAATCAGCCCCAGCATTTT
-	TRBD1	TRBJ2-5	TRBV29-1	CSVAGQGKETQYF	TGCAGCGTTGCCGGACAGGGTAAAGAGACCCAGTACTTC
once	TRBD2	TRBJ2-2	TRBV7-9	CASTQPGLAGGTGELFF	TGTGCCAGCACCCAACCTGGACTAGCGGGAGGAACCGGGGAGCTGTTTTTT
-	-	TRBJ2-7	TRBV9	CASSDRTSGEQYF	TGTGCCAGCAGCGATCGGACATCAGGCGAGCAGTACTTC
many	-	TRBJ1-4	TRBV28	CASSSLTTATNEKLFF	TGTGCCAGCAGTTCTTTGACGACGGCAACTAATGAAAAACTGTTTTTT
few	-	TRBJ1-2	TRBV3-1	CASSQAADLGYTF	TGTGCCAGCAGCCAAGCGGCAGACCTTGGGTACACCTTC
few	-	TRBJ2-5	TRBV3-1	CASSPLVRSETQYF	TGTGCCAGCAGCCCTCTCGTCCGTTCGGAGACCCAGTACTTC
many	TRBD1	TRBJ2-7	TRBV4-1	CASSQEPGQGTYEQYF	TGCGCCAGCAGCCAAGAGCCGGGACAGGGTACCTACGAGCAGTACTTC
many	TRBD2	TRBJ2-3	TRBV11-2	CASSLVAGAGTDTQYF	TGTGCCAGCAGCTTAGTAGCGGGAGCGGGGACAGATACGCAGTATTTT
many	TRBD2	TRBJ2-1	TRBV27	CASSGGTSGYNEQFF	TGTGCCAGCAGTGGGGGGACTAGCGGGTACAATGAGCAGTTCTTC
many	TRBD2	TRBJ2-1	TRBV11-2	CASSLEGRDSGRALYNEQFF	TGTGCCAGCAGCTTAGAAGGACGTGACAGCGGGAGGGCCCTCTACAATGAGCAGTTCTTC
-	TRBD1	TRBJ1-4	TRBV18	CASSAGTGDGTNEKLFF	TGTGCCAGCTCAGCCGGGACAGGGGATGGGACTAATGAAAAACTGTTTTTT
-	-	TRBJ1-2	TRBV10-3	CAISESQGPRANYGYTF	TGTGCCATCAGTGAGTCGCAGGGCCCAAGAGCTAACTATGGCTACACCTTC
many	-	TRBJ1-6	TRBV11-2	CASSLNPGHSPLHF	TGTGCCAGCAGCTTAAATCCGGGGCATTCACCCCTCCACTTT
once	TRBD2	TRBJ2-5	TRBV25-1	CASSLAGGGQETQYF	TGTGCCAGCAGCCTAGCGGGAGGGGGTCAAGAGACCCAGTACTTC
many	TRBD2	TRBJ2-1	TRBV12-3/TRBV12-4	CASSLRLAAYNEQFF	TGTGCCAGCAGTTTAAGACTAGCGGCCTACAATGAGCAGTTCTTC
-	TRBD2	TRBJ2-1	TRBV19	CASSTSGNGLNEQFF	TGTGCCAGTAGTACTAGCGGGAATGGGTTGAATGAGCAGTTCTTC
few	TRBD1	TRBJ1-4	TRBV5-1	CASSLGTGDVGKLFF	TGCGCCAGCAGCTTGGGGACAGGGGACGTCGGAAAACTGTTTTTT
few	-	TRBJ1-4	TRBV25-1	CASSNPVGQEKLFF	TGTGCCAGCAGTAACCCGGTAGGGCAGGAAAAACTGTTTTTT
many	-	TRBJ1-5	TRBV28	CASTASNQPQHF	TGTGCCAGCACCGCCAGCAATCAGCCCCAGCATTTT
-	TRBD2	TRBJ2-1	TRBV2	CASRVGLAGGTSQFF	TGTGCCAGCAGAGTAGGACTAGCGGGAGGAACTAGTCAGTTCTTC
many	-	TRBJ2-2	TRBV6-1	CASSPLGGRGTGELFF	TGTGCCAGCAGTCCTCTGGGTGGGAGAGGGACCGGGGAGCTGTTTTTT
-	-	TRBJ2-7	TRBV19	CASSIGWERDEQYF	TGTGCCAGTAGTATTGGATGGGAACGGGACGAGCAGTACTTC